These 30 T cell receptor beta chains were all obtained from the same sample, sequenced in a study of shared clonotypes between healthy human individuals. The assay was immunoSEQ multiplex PCR, and TCRdb's table has in-frame clones only and misses some. This repertoire shows 2 million or so clones, about 94% found once; its top ten account for roughly 1%. Terminally differentiated effector memory CD45RA+ cells were excluded by CCR7 positive selection of CD45RO-negative cells. Input material: naive CD8+ T cells sorted from blood. The receptors derive from a man aged 18-30 years in good health.

The CDR3 loop is CASSLDFGLGANVLTF. The CDR3 DNA reads TGTGCCAGCAGCTTAGACTTTGGGTTAGGGGCCAACGTCCTGACTTTC. The gene calls are TRBV7-9 and TRBJ2-6; D remains ambiguous. The V end lost 1 base, the J end lost 4 bases, and 11 bases lay between the germline ends. The CDR3 sequence is 16 residues long. Germline V gene lookup returns CDR1 SEHNR and CDR2 FQNEAQ (reference sequence).

The chain recombines TRBV7-9 with TRBJ2-5, with a weak D call TRBD2 (5 bases). Trimming shortened V by 5 bases and J by 4 bases, and 17 bases separated the two germline ends. Looked up from germline, CDR1 is SEHNR and CDR2 is FQNEAQ (reference sequence). The CDR3 consists of 15 residues. The CDR3 bases are TGTGCCAGCAGCGATGTATCGCGGGTCGGAGAGACCCAGTACTTC. Translated: CASSDVSRVGETQYF. The full variable domain, rest sourced from reference TRBV7-9 and TRBJ2-5, is DTGVSQNPRHKITKRGQNVTFRCDPISEHNRLYWYRQTLGQGPEFLTYFQNEAQLEKSRLLSDRFSAERPKGSFSTLEIQRTEQGDSAMYLCASSDVSRVGETQYFGPGTRLLVL.

The chain links TRBV4-3 to TRBJ2-7; D is possibly TRBD1 (6 bases). Germline V gives CDR1 LGHNA, CDR2 YSLEER. CDR3 length equals 15 residues. Between the trimmed V and J ends, which lost 0 bases and 3 bases, there was a span of 12 bases. DNA of the CDR3: TGCGCCAGCAGCCAAGAGACAGGCGGAGGCTACGAGCAGTACTTC. This codes for CASSQETGGGYEQYF.

The chain combines TRBV25-1 with TRBJ2-5; 9 bases fit TRBD1. The CDR3 runs 15 residues. Germline lookup yields CDR1 MGHDK and CDR2 SYGVNS. With V trimmed by 4 bases and J by 4 bases, 7 bases remained unmatched. The CDR3 bases are TGTGCCAGCAGTGCCTTGACAGGGGGAGGAGAGACCCAGTACTTC. Its protein product is CASSALTGGGETQYF.

This clone came up once. The sample contains more than one DNA sequence encoding this CDR3. The chain joins TRBV19 to TRBJ1-1; no clear D gene. The germline gives CDR1 LNHDA, CDR2 SQIVND (reference sequence). Trimming cost V 5 bases and J 0 bases, with 7 bases left between them. The length of the CDR3 is 13 residues. The CDR3 sequence: CASSFHLNTEAFF. The CDR3 DNA reads TGTGCCAGTAGTTTCCACCTGAACACTGAAGCTTTCTTT.

V and J are TRBV28 and TRBJ1-1; the D gene is possibly TRBD1 (5 bases). The CDR3 consists of 15 residues. V was shortened by 7 bases and J by 4 bases, with 19 bases between the two germline ends. Germline values: CDR1 MDHEN, CDR2 SYDVKM. CDR3 region: CASKEGFAGGTEAFF. In DNA, the CDR3 is TGTGCCAGCAAGGAGGGGTTTGCGGGGGGCACTGAAGCTTTCTTT.

The chain couples TRBV7-3 to TRBJ2-7, with 8 nucleotides matching TRBD2. V lost 2 bases, J lost 5 bases, and 5 bases stayed unmatched. Germline CDR1 is SGHTA and CDR2 is FQGTGA. This CDR3 has 14 amino acids. This CDR3 is CASSLVAGGDEQYF. CDR3 bases: TGTGCCAGCAGCTTAGTCGCGGGGGGCGACGAGCAGTACTTC.

The chain has TRBV4-1 and TRBJ2-1, with unresolved D. V was pared by 3 bases and J by 7 bases, with 16 bases between. CDR3 length: 15 amino acids. CDR1 and CDR2 (germline): MGHRA, YSYEKL. CDR3: CASSHPSPVVNEQFF. CDR3 DNA: TGCGCCAGCAGCCATCCCTCTCCGGTAGTTAATGAGCAGTTCTTC.

The gene calls are TRBV29-1 and TRBJ2-2, with 11 bases that match TRBD1. This CDR3 contains 16 residues. Trimming cost V 0 bases and J 6 bases; bases outside gene matches: 6. CDR1 and CDR2 (germline): SQVTM, ANQGSEA. CDR3 DNA sequence: TGCAGCGTTGAAGATGGGACAGGGGGGATTTCCGGGGAGCTGTTTTTT. Translation: CSVEDGTGGISGELFF.

The chain is built from TRBV28 and TRBJ1-4, with a tentative D call TRBD1 (5 bases). The CDR3 extends over 16 amino acids. The ends were cut back, 3 bases at V and 4 bases at J, with 15 bases in the middle. Germline values: CDR1 MDHEN, CDR2 SYDVKM. The CDR3 region has the DNA TGTGCCAGCAGTTTTGATGTAGGGGAGATTAATGAAAAACTGTTTTTT. As protein: CASSFDVGEINEKLFF.

The J gene is TRBJ2-7, the V gene TRBV20-1; D may be TRBD1 or TRBD2 (5 bases each). Trimming took off 5 bases at V and 6 bases at J, with 11 bases between the two ends. This CDR3 region has 11 residues. Germline CDR1 is DFQATT and CDR2 is SNEGSKA (reference sequence). This CDR3 is CSAPRGGEQYF. For the CDR3, the DNA is TGCAGTGCTCCCCGGGGCGGCGAGCAGTACTTC.

The rearrangement links TRBV9 to TRBJ1-1, with 7 positions matching TRBD1. CDR3 size: 13 residues. The junction had 5 bases not matched to a gene; V was cut back by 1 base and J by 8 bases. Germline V lookup: CDR1 SGDLS, CDR2 YYNGEE. The CDR3, as DNA: TGTGCCAGCAGCGTAATCGGGACAGTGGAAGCTTTCTTT. This encodes CASSVIGTVEAFF.

This rearrangement joins TRBV4-1 to TRBJ1-4, with D possibly matching TRBD1 (5 bases). V lost 3 bases and J 7 bases, leaving 24 bases between the germline ends. Germline V lookup: CDR1 MGHRA, CDR2 YSYEKL. The CDR3 is made up of 18 amino acids. DNA of the CDR3: TGCGCCAGCAGCCACAGGGACGGGCAATGGGAGGGTTTTGAAAAACTGTTTTTT. Its translation: CASSHRDGQWEGFEKLFF.

The V call is TRBV6-6, the J call TRBJ2-2; D is ambiguous. CDR1 is MNHNY and CDR2 is SVGAGI in the germline V gene (reference sequence). The CDR3 is 15 amino acids. With 6 bases removed from V and 1 base from J, the gap between germline ends came to 12 bases. CDR3 region: CASREGWQNTGELFF. The CDR3 nucleotides read TGTGCCAGCAGGGAAGGGTGGCAGAACACCGGGGAGCTGTTTTTT.

A note on this clone: The sample contains more than one DNA sequence encoding this CDR3. V usage is TRBV30 and J usage is TRBJ2-3, with a tentative D call TRBD2 (6 bases). CDR3 length: 15 amino acids. The V end lost 0 bases, the J end lost 0 bases, and 10 bases lay between the germline ends. Germline V gene data show CDR1 as GTSNPN and CDR2 as SVGIG (reference sequence). The CDR3 is CAWSVGGASTDTQYF. The CDR3 region has the DNA TGTGCCTGGAGTGTTGGCGGGGCGAGCACAGATACGCAGTATTTT.

This sequence joins TRBV15 and TRBJ2-7; 10 bases are shared with TRBD1. Trimming removed 4 bases from V and 5 bases from J; junction bases left unmatched: 8. Germline V gene sequence: CDR1 LNHNV, CDR2 YYDKDF (reference sequence). CDR3 length: 15 residues. CDR3 coding DNA: TGTGCCACCAGCACCGAAGGGGACAGGGGTAACGAGCAGTACTTC. Its protein is CATSTEGDRGNEQYF.

The chain has TRBV21-1 and TRBJ2-7. TRBV21-1 has pseudogene status. The CDR3 runs to 15 residues. The CDR3 bases are TGTGCCAGTCCAAGACAACCGGGCACCAACTACGAGCAGTACTTC. It is translated as CASPRQPGTNYEQYF.

Notes on this clone: The sample carries other DNA sequences with the same CDR3. V and J are TRBV28 and TRBJ2-7, with 9 bases fitting TRBD2. The CDR3 spans 14 residues. Trimming took 3 bases from V and 2 from J; bases not matched to a gene: 2. The germline V gene encodes CDR1 MDHEN and CDR2 SYDVKM. The CDR3 sequence: CASSLAGGTYEQYF. Written as DNA, the CDR3 is TGTGCCAGCAGTTTGGCGGGGGGGACCTACGAGCAGTACTTC.

V usage is TRBV4-1 and J usage is TRBJ2-1; D is possibly TRBD1 (5 bases). V lost 1 base, J lost 5 bases, and 15 bases lay in between. CDR1 MGHRA and CDR2 YSYEKL come from the germline V gene. The CDR3 extends over 16 amino acids. DNA for the CDR3: TGCGCCAGCAGCCAAGCTCACACCGAAGGGGACAATGAGCAGTTCTTC. It translates to CASSQAHTEGDNEQFF.

V is TRBV7-2 and J is TRBJ1-6; tentatively, D is TRBD1 (6 bases). The CDR3 has 16 residues. Germline V lookup: CDR1 SGHTA, CDR2 FQGNSA. V was cut by 8 bases and J by 0 bases, with 14 bases left in between. CDR3 DNA sequence: TGTGCCAGCCGCTACAGGGACGTCTCCTATAATTCACCCCTCCACTTT. It specifies CASRYRDVSYNSPLHF. Supplemented by reference TRBV7-2 and TRBJ1-6, the full variable domain reads GAGVSQSPSNKVTEKGKDVELRCDPISGHTALYWYRQSLGQGLEFLIYFQGNSAPDKSGLPSDRFSAERTGGSVSTLTIQRTQQEDSAVYLCASRYRDVSYNSPLHFGNGTRLTVT.

The chain couples TRBV19 to TRBJ2-7; a weak D match, TRBD2 (6 bases). Germline V gives CDR1 LNHDA, CDR2 SQIVND (reference sequence). This CDR3 is 14 amino acids long. V was pared by 3 bases and J by 3 bases, with 12 bases between. The CDR3 bases are TGTGCCAGTAGTATGGGTAGCGGAAACTACGAGCAGTACTTC. It translates to CASSMGSGNYEQYF.

The rearrangement uses TRBV7-9 and TRBJ2-1; 11 nucleotides match TRBD2. The V gene's germline CDR1 is SEHNR and CDR2 FQNEAQ (reference sequence). This CDR3 comprises 15 residues. The V and J ends lost 4 bases and 9 bases, in that order; junction bases with no gene match: 8. The CDR3 DNA reads TGTGCCAGCAGCTATTTAGCGGGAGGGAGGGGTGAGCAGTTCTTC. It encodes CASSYLAGGRGEQFF.

The CDR3 DNA reads TGCAGCGTTGGAGGGAGGGGCCCCTACGAGCAGTACTTC. Translating gives CSVGGRGPYEQYF. The rearrangement joins TRBV29-1 to TRBJ2-7, with TRBD2 matching over 7 bases. V lost 4 bases, J lost 2 bases, and 5 bases stayed unmatched. The CDR3 runs to 13 residues. CDR1 SQVTM and CDR2 ANQGSEA come from the germline V gene.

The chain joins TRBV18 to TRBJ2-3, with TRBD2 matching 11 bases. From germline, CDR1 is KGHSH and CDR2 LQKENI. V lost 5 bases, J lost 2 bases, and 6 bases stayed unmatched. The CDR3 is made up of 16 amino acids. The DNA of the CDR3 is TGTGCCAGCTCAACGGGACTAGCGGACCACACAGATACGCAGTATTTT. Translation: CASSTGLADHTDTQYF.

The chain uses TRBV9 and TRBJ2-2, with 7 bases lining up with TRBD2. The CDR3 runs 17 residues. With 3 bases clipped from V and 6 bases from J, the junction kept 14 bases outside the gene matches. In germline, CDR1 is SGDLS, CDR2 YYNGEE. The CDR3 spells CASSADDSGLSAGELFF. The CDR3 DNA reads as TGTGCCAGCAGCGCCGACGATAGCGGGTTGAGTGCCGGGGAGCTGTTTTTT.

The rearrangement uses TRBV30 and TRBJ2-7, with D tentatively TRBD2 (7 bases). The germline gives CDR1 GTSNPN, CDR2 SVGIG (reference sequence). The CDR3 runs 15 residues. V was clipped by 1 base and J by 3 bases, with 16 bases between them. As DNA, the CDR3 is TGTGCCTGGAGTGCGTTAGGGGGGGCCCTCTACGAGCAGTACTTC. The encoded protein is CAWSALGGALYEQYF.

This chain joins TRBV19 and TRBJ2-7; no definite D call. Trimming removed 3 bases at V and 2 bases at J, with 14 bases between. The CDR3 is 15 residues long. In germline, CDR1 is LNHDA, CDR2 SQIVND (reference sequence). CDR3 nucleotide sequence: TGTGCCAGTAGTATGTCCCGAAGTTACCCCTACGAGCAGTACTTC. This translates into CASSMSRSYPYEQYF.

The CDR3 is CASIPNRDSDTQYF. In DNA, the CDR3 is TGTGCCAGCATACCCAACAGGGATTCAGATACGCAGTATTTT. This sequence joins TRBV28 and TRBJ2-3; the D gene is possibly TRBD1 (6 bases). The CDR3 is 14 amino acids. Germline V lookup: CDR1 MDHEN, CDR2 SYDVKM. Trimming took off 7 bases at V and 4 bases at J, with 15 bases between the two ends.

The chain joins TRBV28 to TRBJ1-1; no reliable D call. Germline CDR1 reads MDHEN; CDR2 reads SYDVKM. Trimming removed 5 bases at V and 0 bases at J, with 10 bases between. The CDR3 extends over 14 amino acids. The CDR3 region is CASSRETLNTEAFF. The CDR3 DNA follows: TGTGCCAGCAGTCGCGAAACCTTGAACACTGAAGCTTTCTTT.

Here the CDR3 reads CASSGGQGAASKESYGYTF. The CDR3 DNA is TGCGCCAGCAGCGGCGGACAGGGGGCGGCCTCTAAAGAGTCCTATGGCTACACCTTC. The V gene is TRBV4-1, the J gene TRBJ1-2, with TRBD1 identical over 11 bases. The CDR3 runs to 19 residues. V lost 5 bases, J lost 4 bases, and 18 bases stayed unmatched. Per germline, CDR1 MGHRA and CDR2 YSYEKL.